The T cell receptor (beta chain) under discussion was sequenced for a study of blood T cell repertoires in COVID-19 (dated by TCRdb to the early 2020s). Some background on the complete study: Samples covering the acute and convalescent phases of COVID-19 were provided by collaborators in the United States, Italy and Spain. A de-identified subject ID, COVID-19 status, age in years and sex were almost always included in the sample metadata. The dataset comprised deeply sampled blood TCRbeta repertoires from subjects exposed to, actively infected with, or recovered from COVID-19. Where HLA class I and class II types were available, the types were taken from metadata supplied by the sample provider, not from assay-based typing. The prospective study material was composed of cDNA or gDNA derived from T cells, B-cell-depleted T cells, or PBMCs. Samples came from the ongoing ImmuneRACE study (first 160 participants) plus 1,254 subjects from 6 global collaborators. The repertoires were released in a freely available public database intended as a resource for research on the immune response to SARS-CoV-2. Overall study outcomes, separate from this receptor: The amount of clinical and demographic metadata varied by source and participant and was provided uncurated.

From a lookup of the germline V gene, CDR1 and CDR2 are SQVTM and ANQGSEA. The V end loses 6 bases and the J end loses 0 bases, and a stretch of 15 bases separates them. CDR3 length: 14 amino acids, cysteine to phenylalanine. The entry retains the CDR3 DNA only, 42 bases that are in frame from base 1. TCRbeta CDR3 regions were amplified from genomic DNA by means of the immunoSEQ Assay, a bias-controlled multiplex PCR. In the source study's methods: The number of nucleated cells in each sample was estimated by amplification of reference gene primers within the assay. Sequence reads were collapsed and filtered to measure the absolute abundance of every unique TCRbeta CDR3 rearrangement. Productive Simpson clonality was computed per sample as the square root of Simpson's diversity index over productive rearrangements. TCRdb re-hosts the immuneACCESS table, in-frame sequences only. Its copies lack some clones; in the studies checked, an unresolved V gene accounts for under half of them, and the cause for the rest is not known. For V, J and clone size, that table is used; D and trimming come from the DNA. This sample lists 350,000 to 400,000 clones; around 89% were detected once. The ten largest clones take up 6.5% of the sample.

The collaborating institutions used their own protocols to collect whole blood in K2EDTA tubes. For TCRbeta analysis, collaborators shipped samples in one of three forms: frozen whole blood, isolated PBMCs, or DNA extracted from either of those sample types. A remark on this clone: The target of this receptor is not known. Base qualities were left out, and no much larger clone turns up one base away.

The TCR comes from a man younger than 30 with active or convalescent COVID-19. The receptor chain draws on TRBV29-1 and TRBJ2-7; D gene: possibly TRBD1, on 5 matching bases. The sequenced material came from peripheral blood. The DNA sequence follows: TGCAGCGTCTACCTCAGGGATAGCTCCTACGAGCAGTACTTC. This yields the protein CSVYLRDSSYEQYF.